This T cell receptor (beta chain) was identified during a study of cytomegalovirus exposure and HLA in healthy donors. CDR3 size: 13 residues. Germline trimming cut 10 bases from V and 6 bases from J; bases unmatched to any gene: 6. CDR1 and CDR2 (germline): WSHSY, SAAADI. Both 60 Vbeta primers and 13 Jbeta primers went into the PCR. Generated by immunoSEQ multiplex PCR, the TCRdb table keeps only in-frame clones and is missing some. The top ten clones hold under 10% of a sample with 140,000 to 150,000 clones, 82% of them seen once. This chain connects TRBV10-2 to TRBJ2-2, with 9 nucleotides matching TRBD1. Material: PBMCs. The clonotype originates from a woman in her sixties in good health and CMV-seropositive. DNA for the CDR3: TGCGCCACTTCGGACAGGGGAGCCGGGGAGCTGTTTTTT. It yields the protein CATSDRGAGELFF.